Sequencing of this T cell receptor (delta chain) was carried out in a study of gamma-delta T cells after stem cell transplantation. By share, this clone counts as medium-sized. TCRdb reanalyzed the RT-PCR reads using CATT. The table has 3,600 or so delta-chain clones, about a sixth seen once; the top ten hold about 15%. J lost 3 bases, V lost 3 bases, and 14 bases had no gene match. Germline CDR1 and CDR2: GEAIGNYY and EKD. The CDR3 runs 18 residues. Material for sequencing was gamma-delta T cells. The source of this sequence is a human donor. It is not recorded whose cells these are; they may come from a transplant donor. The rearrangement joins TRDV2 to TRDJ1, with 11 nucleotides matching TRDD3. CDR3 bases: TGTGCCTGTGACCAGACTACGTCTGGGGGATACAACCCCGATAAACTCATCTTT. Translation: CACDQTTSGGYNPDKLIF.